Reported below is one TCR beta chain. The source of the sample is a study of shared T cell receptors in the human thymus. This table comes from immunoSEQ multiplex PCR, and its TCRdb copy is limited to in-frame clones, with some not included. The profile shows hundreds of thousands of clones, approximately 85% of them singletons. These sequences were also reported in another study, on human thymus T cells. That report adds: The donors were infants in Finland with congenital heart defects, otherwise immunologically healthy. Thymus specimens were resections from corrective heart surgery. There appeared to be biased usage of V and J genes in thymic and blood repertoires. Thymic TCR repertoires of unrelated people reportedly overlapped highly.

The receptor's source is a girl in the first two years of life with a congenital heart defect. The sample was thymocytes.

The CDR3 coding sequence is TGTGCCAGCAGCCTACGACTGATTAATCAGCCCCAGCATTTT. Its translation is CASSLRLINQPQHF. This sequence joins TRBV28 and TRBJ1-5; unclear D gene. This CDR3 is 14 amino acids long. The germline gives CDR1 MDHEN, CDR2 SYDVKM. Trimming took off 6 bases at V and 4 bases at J, with 13 bases between the two ends.